This section outlines one TCR beta chain sequence together with its context. It lacks a known antigen. No base qualities exist here, and no much larger clone lies one base off it. This record belongs to a study of early T cells in non-severe SARS-CoV-2 infection (dated by TCRdb to the early 2020s). In the study overall: Because TCR sequencing was done on bulk RNA from unsorted whole blood, the alpha and beta chains could not be paired. General findings and caveats noted by the study authors: VDJdb matching was skewed toward anti-spike CD8 responses, so virus-specific expansions were likely underestimated and private and CD4 specificities were missed.

The library was obtained by 5' RACE. The run used a NextSeq 500. The TCR library protocol attached unique molecular identifiers to individual cDNA molecules to correct for sequencing error and PCR bias. TCR alpha and beta chains were both sequenced, and the abundances of alpha and beta sequences in each sample were closely correlated with each other. In the source study's methods: Decombinator V4 was used to perform V gene, J gene and CDR3 annotation of TCR sequences. TCRs were defined as expanded if a significant change between any two time points was detected under a Poisson model with p below 0.0001. Abundances of TCRs were expressed as counts per million after normalisation to the total number of TCRs sequenced in each sample. VDJdb, accessed on 1 November 2021, was searched for TCRs annotated for CMV, EBV and SARS-CoV-2, and TCRs annotated for more than one antigen were excluded. TCRdb passed the public sequencing reads through fastp at Q25 and MiXCR, retaining productive beta sequences. CDR3 protein duplicates are merged, each entry listing the most common genes and DNA. The V and J calls shown here were made by TCRdb, not taken from the authors' results. Recorded for this sample are about 69,000 distinct CDR3 sequences; roughly 4.5% of them occurred a single time. The ten largest clones represent around 3.4% of the sample.

The study was a case-control design nested within a healthcare worker cohort in London, UK, with weekly nasopharyngeal swab PCR tests and blood sampling. Healthcare workers were enrolled in the week of the UK lockdown, from 23 to 31 March 2020, and were followed every week for up to roughly 15 weeks. This sequence was found in an adult who was a healthcare worker with PCR-confirmed SARS-CoV-2 infection or an uninfected control (not recorded which). The donor label of this sample is uncertain. This sample comprised whole blood, obtained at baseline.

The nucleotide sequence is TGTGCCAGCAGCGTAGCTTCAGGAGAAGCTTTCTTT. The encoded protein is CASSVASGEAFF. The sequence joins TRBV9 to TRBJ1-1; too little of a D gene remains to name it. The germline V gene supplies CDR1 SGDLS and CDR2 YYNGEE. V is shortened by 0 bases, J by 8 bases, and the region joining them spans 8 bases. The CDR3, from cysteine to phenylalanine, totals 12 residues. Solely the CDR3 DNA is kept, with 36 bases framed from the first base. When the CDR3 is completed using the reference TRBV9 and TRBJ1-1 genes on either side, the full variable domain is DSGVTQTPKHLITATGQRVTLRCSPRSGDLSVYWYQQSLDQGLQFLIQYYNGEERAKGNILERFSAQQFPDLHSELNLSSLELGDSALYFCASSVASGEAFFGQGTRLTVV.